This T cell receptor (beta chain) came from a study of T-cell memory formation after mild COVID-19. Overall study findings and caveats: Among clones peaking at day 37 in the second wave, SARS-CoV-2 specificity remained unconfirmed.

TCRdb called the 5' RACE reads again in MiXCR, with one record for every CDR3 protein. The table lists 250,000 to 300,000 distinct CDR3 sequences, under 20% of them singletons. CDR1 MNHEY and CDR2 SVGAGI come from the germline V gene. J was trimmed by 0 bases and V by 4 bases; bases with no gene match: 2. The CDR3 covers 14 residues. Worth noting for this clonotype: The antigen is not known.

The source of this sequence is a man aged 18 to 30 who had mild COVID-19 (a few samples of this study predate the infection). Cell type and time point are not known. The chain has TRBV6-5 and TRBJ1-2; 7 positions agree with TRBD1. Sequencing was performed on PBMCs or a T cell subset sorted from them (not recorded which). CDR3: CASSSTGSNYGYTF. The CDR3 bases are TGTGCCAGCAGTTCGACAGGGTCTAACTATGGCTACACCTTC.